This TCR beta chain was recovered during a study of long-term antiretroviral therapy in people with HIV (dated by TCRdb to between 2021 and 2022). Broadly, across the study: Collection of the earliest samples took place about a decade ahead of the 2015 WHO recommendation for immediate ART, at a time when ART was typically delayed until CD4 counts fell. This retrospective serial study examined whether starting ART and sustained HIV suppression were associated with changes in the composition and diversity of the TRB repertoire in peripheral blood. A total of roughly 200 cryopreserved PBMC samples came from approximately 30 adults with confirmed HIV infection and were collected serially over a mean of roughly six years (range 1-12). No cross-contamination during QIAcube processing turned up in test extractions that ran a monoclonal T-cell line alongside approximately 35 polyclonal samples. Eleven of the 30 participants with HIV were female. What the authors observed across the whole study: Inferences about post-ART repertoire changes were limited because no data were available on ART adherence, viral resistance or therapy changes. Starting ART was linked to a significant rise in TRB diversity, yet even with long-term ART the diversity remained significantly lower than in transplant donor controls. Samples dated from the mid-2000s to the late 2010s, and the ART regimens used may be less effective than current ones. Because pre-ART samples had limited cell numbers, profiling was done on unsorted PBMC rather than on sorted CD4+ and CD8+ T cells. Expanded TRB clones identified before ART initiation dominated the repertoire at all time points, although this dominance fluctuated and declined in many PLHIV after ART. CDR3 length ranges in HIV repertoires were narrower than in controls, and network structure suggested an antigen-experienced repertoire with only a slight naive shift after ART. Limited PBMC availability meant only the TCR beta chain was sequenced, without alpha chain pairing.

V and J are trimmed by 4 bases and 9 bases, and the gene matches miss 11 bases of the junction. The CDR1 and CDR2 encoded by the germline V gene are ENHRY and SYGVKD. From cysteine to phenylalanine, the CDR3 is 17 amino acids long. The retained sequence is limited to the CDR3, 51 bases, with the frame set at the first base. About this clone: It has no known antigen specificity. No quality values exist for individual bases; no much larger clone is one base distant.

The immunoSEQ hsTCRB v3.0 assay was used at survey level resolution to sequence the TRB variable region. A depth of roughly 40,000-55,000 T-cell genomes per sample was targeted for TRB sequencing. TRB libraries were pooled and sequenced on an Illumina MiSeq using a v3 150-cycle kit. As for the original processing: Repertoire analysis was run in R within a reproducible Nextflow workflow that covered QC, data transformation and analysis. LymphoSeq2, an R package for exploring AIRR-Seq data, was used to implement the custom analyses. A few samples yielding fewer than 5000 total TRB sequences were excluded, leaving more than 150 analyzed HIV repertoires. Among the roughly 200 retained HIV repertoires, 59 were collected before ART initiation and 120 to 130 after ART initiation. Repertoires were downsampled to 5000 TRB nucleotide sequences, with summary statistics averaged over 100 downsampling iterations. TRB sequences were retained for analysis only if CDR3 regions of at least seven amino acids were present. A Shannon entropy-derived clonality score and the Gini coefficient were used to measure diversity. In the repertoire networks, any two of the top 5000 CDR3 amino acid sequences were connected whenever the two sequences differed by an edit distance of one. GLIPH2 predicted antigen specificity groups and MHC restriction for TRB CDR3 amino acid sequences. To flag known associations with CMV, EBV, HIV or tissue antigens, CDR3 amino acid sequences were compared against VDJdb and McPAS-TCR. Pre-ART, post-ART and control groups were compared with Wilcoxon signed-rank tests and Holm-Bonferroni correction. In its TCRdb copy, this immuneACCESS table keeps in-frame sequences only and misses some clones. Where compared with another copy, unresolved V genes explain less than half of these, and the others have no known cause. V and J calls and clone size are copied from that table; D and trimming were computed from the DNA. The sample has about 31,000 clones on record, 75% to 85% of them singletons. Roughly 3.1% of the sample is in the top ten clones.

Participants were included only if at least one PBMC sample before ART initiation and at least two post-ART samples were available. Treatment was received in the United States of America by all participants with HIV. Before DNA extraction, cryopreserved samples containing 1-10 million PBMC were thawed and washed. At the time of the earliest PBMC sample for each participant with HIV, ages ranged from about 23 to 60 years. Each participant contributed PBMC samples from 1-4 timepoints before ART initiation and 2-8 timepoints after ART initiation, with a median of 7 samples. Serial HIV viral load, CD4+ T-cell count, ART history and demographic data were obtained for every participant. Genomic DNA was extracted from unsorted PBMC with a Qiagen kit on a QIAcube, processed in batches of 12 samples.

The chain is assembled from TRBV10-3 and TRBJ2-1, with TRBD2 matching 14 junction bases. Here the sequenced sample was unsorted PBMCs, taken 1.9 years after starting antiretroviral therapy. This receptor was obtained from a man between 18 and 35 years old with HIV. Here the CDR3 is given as CAISGGTSGGSDTEQFF. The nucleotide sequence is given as TGTGCCATCAGTGGGGGGACTAGCGGGGGCTCCGACACTGAGCAGTTCTTC.